Each of the 16 T cell receptor beta chains below was sequenced from the same sample in a study of T cells in Graves' hyperthyroidism and ophthalmopathy. Authors of the study amplified TCR beta CDR3 regions from RNA transcripts. In the first-round RT-PCR of the TCR CDR3, the HTBI primer set was used. TCRdb reprocessed the multiplex PCR reads via MiXCR and lists one record per CDR3 protein. The table has around 440,000 distinct CDR3 sequences, approximately 15% seen once. Sequencing input: blood. Source of these receptors: a woman aged 18-29 years with Graves' hyperthyroidism.

The chain links TRBV29-1 to TRBJ2-6; D not resolved. V was clipped by 4 bases and J by 0 bases, with 7 bases between them. The CDR3 contains 14 residues. Germline CDR1 reads SQVTM; CDR2 reads ANQGSEA. CDR3 amino acids: CSVATGSGANVLTF. DNA of the CDR3: TGCAGCGTTGCCACGGGCTCTGGGGCCAACGTCCTGACTTTC.

The chain joins TRBV20-1 to TRBJ2-6; D could derive from TRBD1 or TRBD2 (5 bases each). V lost 6 bases and J 0 bases, leaving 12 bases between the germline ends. Germline V gene data show CDR1 as DFQATT and CDR2 as SNEGSKA (reference sequence). This CDR3 contains 15 residues. In nucleotides, the CDR3 is TGCAGTGCCCTCGGGACCCCCTCTGGGGCCAACGTCCTGACTTTC. Its protein is CSALGTPSGANVLTF.

The V gene is TRBV2, the J gene TRBJ1-1; no clear D. The germline V gene encodes CDR1 SNHLY and CDR2 FYNNEI. V gave up 1 base and J gave up 4 bases, with 10 bases separating them. The CDR3 loop spans 14 amino acids. DNA for the CDR3: TGTGCCAGCAGTGAAGGCGCCAGCTCCACTGAAGCTTTCTTT. This gives the protein CASSEGASSTEAFF.

This clonotype was counted ten times or more. The chain is built from TRBV6-1 and TRBJ1-2; weak D call: TRBD1 (6 bases). Deletions cut 6 bases from V and 2 bases from J, with 7 bases between. From germline, CDR1 is MNHNS and CDR2 SASEGT. This CDR3 contains 12 residues. CDR3 nucleotide sequence: TGTGCCAGCAGGGACAGCAACTATGGCTACACCTTC. This sequence encodes CASRDSNYGYTF.

This clonotype has at least ten counts. The chain carries TRBV3-1 and TRBJ1-6; unclear D gene. The germline V gene has CDR1 LGHDT and CDR2 YNNKEL (reference sequence). The V gene lost 0 bases and the J gene lost 9 bases, with 6 bases spanning the gap. The CDR3 runs 13 residues. The CDR3 loop reads CASSQDRRSPLHF. The DNA of the CDR3 is TGTGCCAGCAGCCAAGATCGGCGTTCACCCCTCCACTTT.

This clonotype was detected ten times or more. The rearrangement uses TRBV18 and TRBJ2-7; possible D gene TRBD1, 5 bases. The V and J ends lost 0 bases and 7 bases respectively, with 10 bases between them. This CDR3 is 13 amino acids long. CDR1 is KGHSH, CDR2 LQKENI, per germline. The CDR3 DNA follows: TGTGCCAGCTCACCACCGGGGCGCTCGGAGCAGTACTTC. The encoded protein is CASSPPGRSEQYF.

This clonotype appeared a few times. The CDR3: CASRDRRDQPQHF. The CDR3 region has the DNA TGTGCCAGCAGGGACAGGAGGGACCAGCCCCAGCATTTT. The V and J genes are TRBV6-1 and TRBJ1-5, with 7 bases lining up with TRBD1. Germline V gene lookup returns CDR1 MNHNS and CDR2 SASEGT. The V and J ends lost 6 bases and 7 bases, in that order; junction bases with no gene match: 6. CDR3 length equals 13 residues.

There are many counts of this clonotype. The chain combines TRBV20-1 with TRBJ2-5, with a weak D call TRBD2 (7 bases). This CDR3 is built from 14 residues. Deletions cut 3 bases from V and 5 bases from J, with 16 bases between. CDR1 and CDR2 (germline): DFQATT, SNEGSKA (reference sequence). CDR3 protein: CSARRGGGLETQYF. The CDR3, as DNA: TGCAGTGCTAGGAGGGGGGGGGGGCTGGAGACCCAGTACTTC.

The genes are TRBV6-1 and TRBJ2-2; possible D gene TRBD1, 5 bases. V was clipped by 6 bases and J by 1 base, with 12 bases between them. The CDR3 sequence is 15 residues long. Germline assignment: CDR1 MNHNS and CDR2 SASEGT. The CDR3 nucleotides read TGTGCCAGCAGGACGGACACTAAGAACACCGGGGAGCTGTTTTTT. As protein: CASRTDTKNTGELFF.

The table lists this clonotype with many counts. This chain links TRBV2 with TRBJ2-5; possible D gene TRBD2, 6 bases. V was clipped by 11 bases and J by 2 bases, with 18 bases between them. In germline, CDR1 is SNHLY, CDR2 FYNNEI. The CDR3 is made up of 14 amino acids. The CDR3 DNA sequence: TGTGCCTGTCGTTTGGGCGGGACGCAAGAGACCCAGTACTTC. Translation gives CACRLGGTQETQYF.

The chain uses TRBV28 and TRBJ2-7; D possibly uses TRBD1 or TRBD2 (5 bases each). Germline lookup yields CDR1 MDHEN and CDR2 SYDVKM. Trimming stripped 7 bases from V and 4 bases from J, with 14 bases between. The CDR3 runs 13 residues. DNA for the CDR3: TGTGCCAGCATCGGGGCGGCAACTTACGAGCAGTACTTC. This codes for CASIGAATYEQYF.

The chain joins TRBV15 to TRBJ2-4; D unresolved. CDR1 and CDR2 (germline): LNHNV, YYDKDF (reference sequence). This CDR3 has 14 residues. Trimming took off 3 bases at V and 0 bases at J, with 6 bases between the two ends. The CDR3 sequence is CATSSNLAKNIQYF. The CDR3 nucleotides are TGTGCCACCAGCAGTAACCTAGCCAAAAACATTCAGTACTTC.

There are many counts of this clonotype. The V call is TRBV30, the J call TRBJ1-5; 8 bases line up with TRBD1. Germline assignment: CDR1 GTSNPN and CDR2 SVGIG (reference sequence). With V trimmed by 3 bases and J by 7 bases, 14 bases remained unmatched. The CDR3 length is 16 residues. CDR3 amino acids: CAWSAYGQGGSQPQHF. The CDR3 DNA is TGTGCCTGGAGCGCCTACGGACAGGGAGGTTCGCAGCCCCAGCATTTT.

This clonotype has ten or more counts. The rearrangement uses TRBV5-1 and TRBJ1-4; D uncertain. The CDR3 contains 13 residues. From germline, CDR1 is SGHRS and CDR2 YFSETQ. Trimming stripped 6 bases from V and 5 bases from J, with 11 bases between. CDR3 nucleotides: TGCGCCAGCAAACCCGACGGGAATGAAAAACTGTTTTTT. It yields the protein CASKPDGNEKLFF.

In its sample, this clonotype was seen many times. This chain links TRBV2 with TRBJ1-3, with D uncertain. V dropped 2 bases and J dropped 0 bases, with 5 bases sitting between them. The CDR3 is 14 amino acids. Per the germline V gene, CDR1 is SNHLY and CDR2 is FYNNEI. The CDR3 loop is CASSENYSGNTIYF. For the CDR3, the DNA is TGTGCCAGCAGTGAAAACTACTCTGGAAACACCATATATTTT.

V usage is TRBV19 and J usage is TRBJ1-5; D possibly corresponds to TRBD1 (6 bases). Per germline, CDR1 LNHDA and CDR2 SQIVND (reference sequence). The CDR3 runs 15 residues. Trimming cost V 7 bases and J 7 bases, with 20 bases left between them. CDR3 in DNA: TGTGCCAGTACCGGAAACAGGGACGTCAGGCAGCCCCAGCATTTT. It codes for CASTGNRDVRQPQHF. Full variable domain (rest looked up from reference TRBV19 and TRBJ1-5): DGGITQSPKYLFRKEGQNVTLSCEQNLNHDAMYWYRQDPGQGLRLIYYSQIVNDFQKGDIAEGYSVSREKKESFPLTVTSAQKNPTAFYLCASTGNRDVRQPQHFGDGTRLSIL.